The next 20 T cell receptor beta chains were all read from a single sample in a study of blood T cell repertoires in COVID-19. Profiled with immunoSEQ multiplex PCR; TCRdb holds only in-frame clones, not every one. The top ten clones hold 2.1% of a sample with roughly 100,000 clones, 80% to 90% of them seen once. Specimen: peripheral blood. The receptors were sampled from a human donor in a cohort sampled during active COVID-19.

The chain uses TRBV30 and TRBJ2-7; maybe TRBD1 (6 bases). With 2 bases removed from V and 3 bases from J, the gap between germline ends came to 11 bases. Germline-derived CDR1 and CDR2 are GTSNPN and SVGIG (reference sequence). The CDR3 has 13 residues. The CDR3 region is CAWSYNRVYEQYF. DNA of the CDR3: TGTGCCTGGAGTTACAACAGGGTCTACGAGCAGTACTTC. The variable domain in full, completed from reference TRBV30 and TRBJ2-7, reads SQTIHQWPATLVQPVGSPLSLECTVEGTSNPNLYWYRQAAGRGLQLLFYSVGIGQISSEVPQNLSASRPQDRQFILSSKKLLLSDSGFYLCAWSYNRVYEQYFGPGTRLTVT.

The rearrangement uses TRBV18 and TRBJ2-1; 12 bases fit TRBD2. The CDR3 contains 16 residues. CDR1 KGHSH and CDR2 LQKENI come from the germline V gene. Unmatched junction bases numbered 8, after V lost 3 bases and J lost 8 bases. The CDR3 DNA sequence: TGTGCCAGCTCACCGTCGACTAGCGGGAGTATCGATGAGCAGTTCTTC. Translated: CASSPSTSGSIDEQFF.

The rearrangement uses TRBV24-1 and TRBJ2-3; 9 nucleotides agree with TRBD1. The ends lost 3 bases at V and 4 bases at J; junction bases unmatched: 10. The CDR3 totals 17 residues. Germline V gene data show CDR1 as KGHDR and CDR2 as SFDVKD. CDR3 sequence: CATSDPTTGGSPDTQYF. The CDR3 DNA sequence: TGTGCCACCAGTGATCCGACGACAGGGGGATCCCCAGATACGCAGTATTTT.

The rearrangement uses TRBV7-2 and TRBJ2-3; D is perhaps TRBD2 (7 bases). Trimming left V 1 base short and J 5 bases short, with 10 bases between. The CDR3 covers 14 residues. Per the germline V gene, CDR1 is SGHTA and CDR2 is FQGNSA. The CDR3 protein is CASSLGGGVDTQYF. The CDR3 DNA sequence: TGTGCCAGCAGCTTAGGGGGGGGCGTAGATACGCAGTATTTT.

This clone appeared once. The CDR3 reads CASSHYRGYSNQPQHF. The CDR3 coding sequence is TGTGCCAGCAGCCATTATAGAGGATATAGCAATCAGCCCCAGCATTTT. The chain joins TRBV3-1 (or the pseudogene TRBV3-2) to TRBJ1-5, with D unclear. In germline, CDR1 is LGHDT, CDR2 YNNKEL (reference sequence). The V end lost 3 bases, the J end lost 0 bases, and 12 bases lay between the germline ends. The CDR3 length is 16 residues.

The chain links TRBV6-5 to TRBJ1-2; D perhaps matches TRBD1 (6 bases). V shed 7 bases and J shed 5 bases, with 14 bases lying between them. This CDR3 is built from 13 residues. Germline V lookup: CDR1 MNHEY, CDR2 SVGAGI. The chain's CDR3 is CASKQGTLYGYTF. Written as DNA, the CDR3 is TGTGCCAGCAAACAGGGAACCCTATATGGCTACACCTTC.

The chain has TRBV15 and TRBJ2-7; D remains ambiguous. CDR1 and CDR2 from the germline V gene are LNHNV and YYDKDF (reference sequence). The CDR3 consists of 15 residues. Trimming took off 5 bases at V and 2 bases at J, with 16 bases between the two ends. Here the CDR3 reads CATSVRRSQAYEQYF. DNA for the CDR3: TGTGCCACCAGCGTGCGACGGTCCCAGGCCTACGAGCAGTACTTC.

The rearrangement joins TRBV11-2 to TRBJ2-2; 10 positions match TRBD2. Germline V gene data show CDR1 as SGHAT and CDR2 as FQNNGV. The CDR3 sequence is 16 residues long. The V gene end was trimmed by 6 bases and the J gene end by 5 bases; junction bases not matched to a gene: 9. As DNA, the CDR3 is TGTGCCAGCAGAACAGCGGGAGGGCCGCGGACCGGGGAGCTGTTTTTT. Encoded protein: CASRTAGGPRTGELFF.

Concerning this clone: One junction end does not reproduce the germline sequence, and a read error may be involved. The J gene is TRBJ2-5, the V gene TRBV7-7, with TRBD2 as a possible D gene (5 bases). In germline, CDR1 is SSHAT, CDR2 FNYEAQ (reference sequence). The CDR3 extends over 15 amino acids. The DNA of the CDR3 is TGTGCTAGCAGCTTAGGAGGCGCCTCCGGGGAGACCCAGTACTTC. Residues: CASSLGGASGETQYF.

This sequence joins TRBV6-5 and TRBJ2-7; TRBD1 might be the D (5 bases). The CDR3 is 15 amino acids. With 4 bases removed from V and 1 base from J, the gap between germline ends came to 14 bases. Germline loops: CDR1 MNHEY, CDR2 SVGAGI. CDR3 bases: TGTGCCAGCAGTTCTACCGACAGTTTATCCTACGAGCAGTACTTC. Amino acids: CASSSTDSLSYEQYF.

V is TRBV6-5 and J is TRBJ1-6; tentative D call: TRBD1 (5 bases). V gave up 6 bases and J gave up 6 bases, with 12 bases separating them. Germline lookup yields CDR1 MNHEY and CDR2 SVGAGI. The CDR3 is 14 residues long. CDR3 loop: CASSPRDFNSPLHF. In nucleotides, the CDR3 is TGTGCCAGCAGCCCCAGGGATTTTAATTCACCCCTCCACTTT.

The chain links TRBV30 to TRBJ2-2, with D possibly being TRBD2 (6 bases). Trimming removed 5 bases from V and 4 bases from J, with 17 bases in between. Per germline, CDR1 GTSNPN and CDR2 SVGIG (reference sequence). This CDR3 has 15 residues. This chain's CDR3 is CAWRPGGHSTGELFF. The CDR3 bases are TGTGCCTGGCGGCCCGGGGGTCACTCCACCGGGGAGCTGTTTTTT.

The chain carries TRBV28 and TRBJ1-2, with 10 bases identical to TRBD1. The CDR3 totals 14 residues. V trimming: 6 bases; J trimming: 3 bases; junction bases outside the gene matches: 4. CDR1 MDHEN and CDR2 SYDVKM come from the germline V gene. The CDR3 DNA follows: TGTGCCAGCAGAACCGGGACAGGGGACTATGGCTACACCTTC. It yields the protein CASRTGTGDYGYTF.

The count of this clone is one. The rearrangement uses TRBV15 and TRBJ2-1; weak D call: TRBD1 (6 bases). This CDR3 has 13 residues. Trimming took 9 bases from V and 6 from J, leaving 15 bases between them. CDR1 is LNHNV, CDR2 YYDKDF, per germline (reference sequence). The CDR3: CATTRTAANEQFF. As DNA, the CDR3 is TGTGCCACAACGAGGACAGCAGCCAATGAGCAGTTCTTC.

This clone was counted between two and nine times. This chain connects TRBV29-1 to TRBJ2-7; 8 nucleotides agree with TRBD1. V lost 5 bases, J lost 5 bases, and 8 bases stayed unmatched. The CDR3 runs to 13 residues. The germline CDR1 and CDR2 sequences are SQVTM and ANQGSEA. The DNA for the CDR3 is TGCAGCGTTAGATCAGGGGGCCCTCACGAGCAGTACTTC. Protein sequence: CSVRSGGPHEQYF.

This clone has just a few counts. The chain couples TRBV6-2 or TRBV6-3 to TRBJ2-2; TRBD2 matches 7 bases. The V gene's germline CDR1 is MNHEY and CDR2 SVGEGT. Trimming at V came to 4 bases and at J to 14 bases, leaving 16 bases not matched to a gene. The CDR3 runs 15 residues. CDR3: CASSSPSGAVIPLFF. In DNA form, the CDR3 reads TGTGCCAGCAGTTCGCCTAGCGGAGCGGTCATCCCCCTGTTTTTT.

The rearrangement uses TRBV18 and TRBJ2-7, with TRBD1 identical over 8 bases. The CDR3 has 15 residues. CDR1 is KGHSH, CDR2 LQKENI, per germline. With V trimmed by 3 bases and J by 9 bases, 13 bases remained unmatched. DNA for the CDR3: TGTGCCAGCTCACCGAATACGGACAGGGCTGGGGGGCAGTACTTC. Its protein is CASSPNTDRAGGQYF.

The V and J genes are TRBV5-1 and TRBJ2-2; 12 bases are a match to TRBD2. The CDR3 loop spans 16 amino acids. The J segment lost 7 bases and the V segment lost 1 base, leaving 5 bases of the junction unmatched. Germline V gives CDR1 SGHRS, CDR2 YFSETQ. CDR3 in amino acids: CASSLRASGRDGELFF. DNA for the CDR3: TGCGCCAGCAGCTTGAGGGCTAGCGGGAGGGACGGGGAGCTGTTTTTT.

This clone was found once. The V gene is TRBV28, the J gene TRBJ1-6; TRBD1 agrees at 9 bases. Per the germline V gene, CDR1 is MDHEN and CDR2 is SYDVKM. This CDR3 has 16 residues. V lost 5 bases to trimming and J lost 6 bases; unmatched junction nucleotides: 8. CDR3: CASSLWTGARNSPLHF. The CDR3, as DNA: TGTGCCAGCAGTCTCTGGACAGGGGCTCGTAATTCACCCCTCCACTTT.

DNA for the CDR3: TGTGCCAGCAGCGTAGATCCGTTCTCGGAGCAGTACTTC. Protein: CASSVDPFSEQYF. The chain links TRBV9 to TRBJ2-7; D is unclear. The CDR3 loop spans 13 amino acids. The germline CDR1 and CDR2 sequences are SGDLS and YYNGEE. V was shortened by 0 bases and J by 7 bases, with 11 bases between the two germline ends.